The 27 T cell receptor beta chains below all came from one sample that was sequenced in a study of OX40 agonist ivuxolimab in advanced cancers. The table came from immunoSEQ multiplex PCR; TCRdb's copy has only in-frame clones and leaves some out. The sample consists of over 25,000 clones, less than 90% of them appearing once. The sample in question was CD4+ or CD8+ T cells sorted from blood, obtained in a trial of the OX40 agonist ivuxolimab. All receptors come from an adult with an advanced solid tumor such as melanoma, head and neck, liver or kidney cancer.

This clone was observed a single time. The chain links TRBV7-2 to TRBJ2-7, with TRBD1 matching 11 bases. CDR1 and CDR2 (germline): SGHTA, FQGNSA. The V segment lost 4 bases and the J segment 5 bases; nucleotides outside the gene matches: 10. This CDR3 is built from 16 residues. The DNA for the CDR3 is TGTGCCAGCAGCTACTCAGCCGGGACAGGGGGTAACGAGCAGTACTTC. This gives the protein CASSYSAGTGGNEQYF.

V usage is TRBV29-1 and J usage is TRBJ2-3; D unresolved. With 8 bases removed from V and 1 base from J, the gap between germline ends came to 4 bases. Germline V lookup: CDR1 SQVTM, CDR2 ANQGSEA. CDR3 length: 10 residues. Written as DNA, the CDR3 is TGCAGCTTCTGCACAGATACGCAGTATTTT. As protein: CSFCTDTQYF.

The J gene is TRBJ2-3, the V gene TRBV15; 12 nucleotides align to TRBD2. The J segment lost 2 bases and the V segment lost 6 bases, leaving 3 bases of the junction unmatched. The germline CDR1 and CDR2 sequences are LNHNV and YYDKDF (reference sequence). The CDR3 is 15 residues long. Written as DNA, the CDR3 is TGTGCCACCAGTCTAGCGGGGGGGTCCACAGATACGCAGTATTTT. Its protein is CATSLAGGSTDTQYF.

The rearrangement joins TRBV5-1 to TRBJ1-1, with TRBD1 identical over 8 bases. J was trimmed by 1 base and V by 0 bases; bases with no gene match: 8. Germline CDR1 is SGHRS and CDR2 is YFSETQ. The CDR3 runs to 17 residues. CDR3 nucleotides: TGCGCCAGCAGCTTGGAATATTACAGGGGGAGGAACACTGAAGCTTTCTTT. Amino acids: CASSLEYYRGRNTEAFF.

This clone was counted a few times. The chain joins TRBV27 to TRBJ1-6; TRBD1 is a possible D gene (5 bases). Germline V gives CDR1 MNHEY, CDR2 SMNVEV (reference sequence). The CDR3 runs to 14 residues. Trimming pared 6 bases from V and 3 bases from J, leaving 9 bases between. The CDR3 DNA sequence: TGTGCCAGCAGCCCGACAGACTATAATTCACCCCTCCACTTT. Residues: CASSPTDYNSPLHF.

This chain uses TRBV2 with TRBJ1-4, with a tentative D call TRBD1 (5 bases). Germline V gene lookup returns CDR1 SNHLY and CDR2 FYNNEI. The CDR3 runs to 17 residues. Trimming cost V 7 bases and J 3 bases, with 21 bases left between them. The CDR3 region is CASTPSGASFSNEKLFF. CDR3 nucleotides: TGTGCCAGCACACCGTCCGGGGCCAGCTTTTCTAATGAAAAACTGTTTTTT.

The chain carries TRBV6-1 and TRBJ2-3, with a tentative D call TRBD2 (5 bases). V was trimmed by 3 bases and J by 5 bases, leaving 24 bases between them. CDR3 length equals 18 residues. Germline-derived CDR1 and CDR2 are MNHNS and SASEGT. The CDR3, as DNA: TGTGCCAGCAGTGAGTTTTCCCTCGGGCTAGCCGGTCAAGATACGCAGTATTTT. Its translation: CASSEFSLGLAGQDTQYF.

The chain recombines TRBV6-4 with TRBJ2-7; 8 positions match TRBD2. The junction had 14 bases not matched to a gene; V was cut back by 8 bases and J by 5 bases. The CDR3 runs 15 residues. CDR1 MRHNA and CDR2 SNTAGT come from the germline V gene. This chain's CDR3 is CASGETGTRPDEQYF. CDR3 sequence (DNA): TGTGCCAGCGGAGAGACCGGGACTAGACCGGACGAGCAGTACTTC.

This chain links TRBV7-9 with TRBJ2-1; no clear D. V was pared by 0 bases and J by 1 base, with 4 bases between. The CDR3 extends over 14 amino acids. Germline V lookup: CDR1 SEHNR, CDR2 FQNEAQ (reference sequence). DNA for the CDR3: TGTGCCAGCAGCTTAGCGGGGTCCTACAATGAGCAGTTCTTC. Protein product: CASSLAGSYNEQFF.

The chain links TRBV7-2 to TRBJ2-7; 10 positions agree with TRBD2. V dropped 4 bases and J dropped 3; count of bases not matched to a gene: 15. The CDR3 totals 18 residues. Germline assignment: CDR1 SGHTA and CDR2 FQGNSA. CDR3 sequence: CASSSEGASGGNFYEQYF. The CDR3 DNA is TGTGCCAGCAGCTCAGAAGGGGCTAGCGGGGGAAACTTCTACGAGCAGTACTTC.

The chain joins TRBV29-1 to TRBJ2-3, with D perhaps matching TRBD1 (6 bases). In germline, CDR1 is SQVTM, CDR2 ANQGSEA. Deletions cut 2 bases from V and 4 bases from J, with 16 bases between. The CDR3 is 15 residues long. CDR3 loop: CSVENRVVGADTQYF. The CDR3 DNA follows: TGCAGCGTTGAAAACAGGGTTGTTGGGGCAGATACGCAGTATTTT.

Here the CDR3 reads CASSYSLHQETQYF. For the CDR3, the DNA is TGTGCCAGCAGTTACTCCCTGCACCAAGAGACCCAGTACTTC. The rearrangement uses TRBV6-5 and TRBJ2-5, with D unresolved. V gave up 0 bases and J gave up 0 bases, with 5 bases separating them. Germline V gene lookup returns CDR1 MNHEY and CDR2 SVGAGI. There are 14 residues in the CDR3.

The chain joins TRBV30 to TRBJ1-5; TRBD1 matches 8 bases. Per the germline V gene, CDR1 is GTSNPN and CDR2 is SVGIG (reference sequence). V lost 6 bases and J lost 5; bases outside the gene matches: 6. The CDR3 has 13 residues. In DNA form, the CDR3 reads TGTGCCTGTAAGGACAGGGTCGATCAGCCCCAGCATTTT. It is translated as CACKDRVDQPQHF.

CDR3 amino acids: CASSSLVQETQYF. The CDR3 DNA reads TGTGCCAGCAGCTCCCTAGTCCAAGAGACCCAGTACTTC. The chain carries TRBV7-9 and TRBJ2-5; D unresolved. The CDR3 runs 13 residues. The V and J ends lost 4 bases and 1 base respectively, with 7 bases between them. Germline CDR1 is SEHNR and CDR2 is FQNEAQ (reference sequence). The full variable domain, with the rest looked up from reference TRBV7-9 and TRBJ2-5, is DTGVSQNPRHKITKRGQNVTFRCDPISEHNRLYWYRQTLGQGPEFLTYFQNEAQLEKSRLLSDRFSAERPKGSFSTLEIQRTEQGDSAMYLCASSSLVQETQYFGPGTRLLVL.

This chain joins TRBV4-1 and TRBJ2-1; possibly TRBD2 for D (7 bases). The CDR3 contains 17 residues. The V end lost 0 bases, the J end lost 5 bases, and 17 bases lay between the germline ends. The V gene's germline CDR1 is MGHRA and CDR2 YSYEKL. The CDR3 bases are TGCGCCAGCAGCCAAGATCCCCACGGGGGGCACGACAATGAGCAGTTCTTC. Translation gives CASSQDPHGGHDNEQFF.

The chain recombines TRBV9 with TRBJ2-6; D not certain. V shed 4 bases and J shed 0 bases, with 17 bases lying between them. Germline V lookup: CDR1 SGDLS, CDR2 YYNGEE. The CDR3 sequence is 18 residues long. The CDR3 nucleotides read TGTGCCAGCAGCAACGACCAACTCTTACTCTCTGGGGCCAACGTCCTGACTTTC. Translating gives CASSNDQLLLSGANVLTF. The full variable domain, rest sourced from reference TRBV9 and TRBJ2-6, is DSGVTQTPKHLITATGQRVTLRCSPRSGDLSVYWYQQSLDQGLQFLIQYYNGEERAKGNILERFSAQQFPDLHSELNLSSLELGDSALYFCASSNDQLLLSGANVLTFGAGSRLTVL.

The chain employs TRBV2 and TRBJ2-7; D unclear. The CDR3 runs to 15 residues. Trimming left V 3 bases short and J 4 bases short, with 16 bases between. CDR1 SNHLY and CDR2 FYNNEI come from the germline V gene. CDR3 nucleotides: TGTGCCAGCAGTGACAACGGACCATACTCTTACGAGCAGTACTTC. Protein: CASSDNGPYSYEQYF.

This clone was recorded a few times. The chain recombines TRBV19 with TRBJ1-2; TRBD1 aligns across 7 bases. The CDR3 spans 13 residues. CDR1 is LNHDA, CDR2 SQIVND, per germline (reference sequence). Unmatched junction bases numbered 5, after V lost 3 bases and J lost 7 bases. CDR3 nucleotides: TGTGCCAGTAGTATGGGACAGAGGAGTGGCTACACCTTC. Translation gives CASSMGQRSGYTF.

V and J are TRBV30 and TRBJ1-3, with D unclear. Trimming took off 3 bases at V and 0 bases at J, with 21 bases between the two ends. This CDR3 contains 18 residues. Germline loops: CDR1 GTSNPN, CDR2 SVGIG (reference sequence). CDR3 sequence reads: CAWRLLRTGPVSGNTIYF. The CDR3 DNA follows: TGTGCCTGGAGGTTATTAAGGACCGGCCCAGTCTCTGGAAACACCATATATTTT.

This clone showed up just a few times. V is TRBV30 and J is TRBJ2-3, with 7 nucleotides matching TRBD1. Losses at the gene ends were 3 bases for V and 4 bases for J; bases not matched to a gene: 7. The CDR3 runs 14 residues. Per germline, CDR1 GTSNPN and CDR2 SVGIG (reference sequence). The CDR3 region has the DNA TGTGCCTGGAGCTGGGACAGAGGGGCAGATACGCAGTATTTT. Encoded protein: CAWSWDRGADTQYF.

V gene TRBV11-2 combines with J gene TRBJ1-4; no reliable D call. Germline lookup yields CDR1 SGHAT and CDR2 FQNNGV. The CDR3 sequence is 14 residues long. The ends were cut back, 2 bases at V and 5 bases at J, with 9 bases in the middle. DNA for the CDR3: TGTGCCAGCAGCTTATTCGGGCAAAATGAAAAACTGTTTTTT. Translating it yields CASSLFGQNEKLFF.

The CDR3, as DNA: TGTGCCAGCAGTGCCAAGTTCCCCGGGACAGGGGGCCCAGGCAATCAGCCCCAGCATTTT. Translation: CASSAKFPGTGGPGNQPQHF. The chain is built from TRBV27 and TRBJ1-5, with TRBD1 matching over 12 bases. Unmatched junction bases numbered 16, after V lost 5 bases and J lost 2 bases. CDR1 is MNHEY, CDR2 SMNVEV, per germline (reference sequence). This CDR3 has 20 amino acids.

The chain links TRBV28 to TRBJ1-1, with D unresolved. There are 12 residues in the CDR3. Germline CDR1 MDHEN, CDR2 SYDVKM. V was clipped by 3 bases and J by 3 bases, with 5 bases between them. The DNA of the CDR3 is TGTGCCAGCAGTTTCACGTACACTGAAGCTTTCTTT. Protein: CASSFTYTEAFF.

This chain connects TRBV7-9 to TRBJ2-7; unclear D gene. The CDR3 is made up of 14 amino acids. Trimming pared 7 bases from V and 2 bases from J, leaving 15 bases between. CDR1 and CDR2 from the germline V gene are SEHNR and FQNEAQ (reference sequence). CDR3 in DNA: TGTGCCAGCATTCCCCCGGGCAGAACCTACGAGCAGTACTTC. Amino acids: CASIPPGRTYEQYF.

This rearrangement joins TRBV5-6 to TRBJ2-7, with D possibly called TRBD1 or TRBD2 (5 bases each). Trimming shortened V by 3 bases and J by 1 base, and 8 bases separated the two germline ends. The germline V gene encodes CDR1 SGHDT and CDR2 YYEEEE. The CDR3 loop spans 13 amino acids. This CDR3 reads CASSWGRSYEQYF. CDR3 nucleotide sequence: TGTGCCAGCAGCTGGGGACGGTCCTACGAGCAGTACTTC.

This clone was observed a handful of times. CDR3 protein: CASSLKPGHRNTEAFF. The CDR3 nucleotides read TGCGCCAGCAGCTTGAAACCGGGACATCGGAACACTGAAGCTTTCTTT. This chain links TRBV5-1 with TRBJ1-1; possibly TRBD1 for D (6 bases). In germline, CDR1 is SGHRS, CDR2 YFSETQ. The CDR3 is made up of 16 amino acids. Trimming removed 1 base from V and 1 base from J, with 14 bases in between.

The chain links TRBV4-3 to TRBJ1-1, with D maybe TRBD1 (5 bases). V gave up 3 bases and J gave up 4 bases, with 9 bases separating them. Germline V CDR1 and CDR2: LGHNA, YSLEER. This CDR3 contains 13 residues. CDR3 amino acids: CASSQQGFTEAFF. DNA of the CDR3: TGCGCCAGCAGCCAGCAGGGTTTCACTGAAGCTTTCTTT.